This T cell receptor (beta chain) was recovered during a study of cytomegalovirus exposure and HLA in healthy donors. Study-wide background: There were roughly 110 million unique TCR beta sequences, drawn from 200 million or so T cells, in an earlier analysis. General study points: Later analysis associated a missense DCLRE1C variant with TCR beta V- and J-gene trimming. Among TCR sequences, most were rare, though some public TCRs appeared in many donors.

The PCR made use of 60 Vbeta and 13 Jbeta primers. The repertoire was sequenced with immunoSEQ multiplex PCR; TCRdb's copy has only in-frame clones and lacks some. The data hold around 200,000 clones, with less than 85% observed a single time. Of note for this clone: The antigen is undetermined.

Material for sequencing was PBMCs. The receptor was isolated from a boy under 18 in good health and CMV-seronegative.

The CDR3 coding sequence is TGTGCCAGCAGCTTTTCGGGTAGCGACTACGAGCAGTACTTC. Residues: CASSFSGSDYEQYF. V is TRBV7-9 and J is TRBJ2-7; D perhaps matches TRBD2 (5 bases). CDR1 is SEHNR and CDR2 is FQNEAQ in the germline V gene (reference sequence). The CDR3 has 14 amino acids. With 3 bases removed from V and 3 bases from J, the gap between germline ends came to 12 bases.